This T cell receptor (beta chain) was observed in a study of blood T cell repertoires in COVID-19. Study background: Acute and convalescent COVID-19 specimens originated in the United States, Italy and Spain.

This CDR3 region has 17 residues. Trimming pared 6 bases from V and 0 bases from J, leaving 14 bases between. Germline V gene lookup returns CDR1 KGHDR and CDR2 SFDVKD. Only in-frame clones appear in the TCRdb table, and some are missing; sequencing was by immunoSEQ multiplex PCR. In the table there are approximately 220,000 clones, about four fifths of which are singletons. The TCR sequence derives from a woman between 50 and 59 years old who had been exposed to COVID-19. This chain joins TRBV24-1 and TRBJ2-6; TRBD1 might be the D (5 bases). The source material was PBMCs or T cells enriched from blood (not recorded which). This CDR3 is CATSPRGLSSGANVLTF. The CDR3 region has the DNA TGTGCCACCAGTCCAAGGGGCCTGAGCTCTGGGGCCAACGTCCTGACTTTC.